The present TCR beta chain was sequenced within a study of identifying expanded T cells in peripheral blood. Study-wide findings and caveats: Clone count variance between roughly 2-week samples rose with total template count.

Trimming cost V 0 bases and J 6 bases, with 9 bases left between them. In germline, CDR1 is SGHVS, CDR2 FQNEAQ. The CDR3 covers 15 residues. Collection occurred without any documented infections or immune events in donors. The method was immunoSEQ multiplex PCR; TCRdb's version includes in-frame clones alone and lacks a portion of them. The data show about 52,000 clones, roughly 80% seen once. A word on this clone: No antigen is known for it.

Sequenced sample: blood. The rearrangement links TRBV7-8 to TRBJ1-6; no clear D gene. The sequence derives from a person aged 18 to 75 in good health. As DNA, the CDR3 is TGTGCCAGCAGCTTAGCGAGCCGGAGTAATTCACCCCTCCACTTT. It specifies CASSLASRSNSPLHF.